Here is one T cell receptor beta chain with its context. Germline CDR1 and CDR2: MDHEN and SYDVKM. V dropped 2 bases and J dropped 7; count of bases not matched to a gene: 6. This CDR3 is built from 16 residues. The data stem from a study of cytomegalovirus exposure and HLA in healthy donors. Across the study: Genotyping showed 81% of roughly 400 donors falling in the Caucasian-associated ancestry cluster.

A multiplex PCR was run with 60 Vbeta primers and 13 Jbeta primers. Libraries were prepared by immunoSEQ multiplex PCR; TCRdb keeps only in-frame clonotypes and omits some of them. The table includes roughly 150,000 clones, 60% to 80% detected once. This sequence joins TRBV28 and TRBJ2-1; 12 bases agree with TRBD2. The receptor was derived from a man aged 18 to 35 in good health and CMV-seropositive. Sequencing input: PBMCs. The CDR3 sequence: CASSLESGLAGNEQFF. The CDR3 bases are TGTGCCAGCAGTTTAGAATCAGGACTAGCGGGAAATGAGCAGTTCTTC.